The text below deals with one T cell receptor (beta chain). The antigen remains unidentified. These data come from a study of Tregs in tolerant kidney transplant recipients. Overall study: The nonmyeloablative bone marrow transplants came from related graft donors, with transient mixed chimerism.

The assay was immunoSEQ multiplex PCR, and TCRdb's table has in-frame clones only and misses some. The table includes roughly 64,000 clones, more than 95% detected once. Between the trimmed V and J ends, which lost 6 bases and 3 bases, there was a span of 8 bases. This CDR3 has 13 residues. CDR1 and CDR2 (germline): LNHNV, YYDKDF (reference sequence). Thawed PBMCs were rested overnight at 37°C with approximately 200 IU/ml IL-2 before regulatory T cell sorting. Overall study findings and caveats: Validation in larger populations is needed because few patients were studied.

Specimen: Tregs from blood, collected before the transplant. This TCR derives from a human donor who received a combined kidney and bone marrow transplant. The chain has TRBV15 and TRBJ1-4; weak D call: TRBD1 (6 bases). The CDR3 bases are TGTGCCACCAGAGCAGGGGCTAATGAAAAACTGTTTTTT. Protein product: CATRAGANEKLFF.